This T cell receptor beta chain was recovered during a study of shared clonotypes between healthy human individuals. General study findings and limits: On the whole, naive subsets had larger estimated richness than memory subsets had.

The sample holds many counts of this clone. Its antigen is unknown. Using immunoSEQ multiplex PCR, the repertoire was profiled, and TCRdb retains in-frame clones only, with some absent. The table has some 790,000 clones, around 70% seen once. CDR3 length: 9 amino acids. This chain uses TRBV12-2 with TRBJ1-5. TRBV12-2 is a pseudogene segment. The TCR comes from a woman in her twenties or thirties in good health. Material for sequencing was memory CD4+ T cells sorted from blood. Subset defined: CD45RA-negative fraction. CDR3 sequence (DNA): TGTTCTACAAAGGAGCCCCAGCATTTT. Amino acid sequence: CSTKEPQHF.